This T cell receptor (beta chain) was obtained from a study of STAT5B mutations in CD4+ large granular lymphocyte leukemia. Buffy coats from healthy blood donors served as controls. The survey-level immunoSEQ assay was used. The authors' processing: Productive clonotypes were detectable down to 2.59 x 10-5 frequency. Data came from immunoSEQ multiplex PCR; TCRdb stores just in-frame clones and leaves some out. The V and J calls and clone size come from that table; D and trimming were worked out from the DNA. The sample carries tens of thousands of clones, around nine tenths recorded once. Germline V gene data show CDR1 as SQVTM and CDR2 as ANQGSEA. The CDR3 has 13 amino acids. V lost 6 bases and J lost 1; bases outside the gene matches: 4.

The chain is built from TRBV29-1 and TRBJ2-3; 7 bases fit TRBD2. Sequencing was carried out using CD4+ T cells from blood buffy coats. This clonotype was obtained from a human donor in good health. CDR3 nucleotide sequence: TGCAGCGTAGCCACTAGCGGCACAGATACGCAGTATTTT. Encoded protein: CSVATSGTDTQYF.